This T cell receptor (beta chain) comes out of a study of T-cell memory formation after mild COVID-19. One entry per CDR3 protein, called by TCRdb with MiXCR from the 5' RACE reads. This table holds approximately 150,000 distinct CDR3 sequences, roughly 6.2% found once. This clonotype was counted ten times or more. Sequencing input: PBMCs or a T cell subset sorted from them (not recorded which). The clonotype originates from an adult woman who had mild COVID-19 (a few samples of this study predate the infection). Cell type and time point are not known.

The CDR3, as DNA: TGTGCCAGCAGTCCCCTCACCACAGATACGCAGTATTTT. Amino acid sequence: CASSPLTTDTQYF. The chain joins TRBV27 to TRBJ2-3; D is uncertain. Trimming left V 5 bases short and J 2 bases short, with 8 bases between. The V gene's germline CDR1 is MNHEY and CDR2 SMNVEV (reference sequence). CDR3 length: 13 amino acids.